The T cell receptor (beta chain) under discussion was sequenced for a study of T cell responses to AZD1222 COVID-19 vaccine. Study in general: Pooled in the analysis were second doses at about 4 or about 12 weeks.

TCRdb's table, derived via immunoSEQ multiplex PCR, lists solely in-frame clones and lacks some. The repertoire includes some 120,000 clones, 88% of them detected once, and 4.4% sits in the top ten. As for this clone: Its cognate antigen is unknown.

Study observations and caveats: Donors in the cohort were predominantly white British and more often female, and clonal diversity was possibly underestimated. Baseline seropositives among AZD1222 recipients totaled only 5 to 7. Reports indicate that nearly half of spike-specific TCRs are directed at unmutated variant regions.

The CDR3 length is 15 residues. CDR1 and CDR2 from the germline V gene are MNHEY and SVGEGT. Between the trimmed V and J ends, which lost 0 bases and 6 bases, there was a span of 12 bases. This sequence was found in an adult in good health. Source: peripheral blood, taken on day 0 of AZD1222 vaccination. The rearrangement uses TRBV6-2 or TRBV6-3 and TRBJ2-1; tentative D call: TRBD2 (6 bases). The CDR3 region is CASSYSGGVSNEQFF. DNA of the CDR3: TGTGCCAGCAGTTACTCAGGCGGGGTCAGCAATGAGCAGTTCTTC.